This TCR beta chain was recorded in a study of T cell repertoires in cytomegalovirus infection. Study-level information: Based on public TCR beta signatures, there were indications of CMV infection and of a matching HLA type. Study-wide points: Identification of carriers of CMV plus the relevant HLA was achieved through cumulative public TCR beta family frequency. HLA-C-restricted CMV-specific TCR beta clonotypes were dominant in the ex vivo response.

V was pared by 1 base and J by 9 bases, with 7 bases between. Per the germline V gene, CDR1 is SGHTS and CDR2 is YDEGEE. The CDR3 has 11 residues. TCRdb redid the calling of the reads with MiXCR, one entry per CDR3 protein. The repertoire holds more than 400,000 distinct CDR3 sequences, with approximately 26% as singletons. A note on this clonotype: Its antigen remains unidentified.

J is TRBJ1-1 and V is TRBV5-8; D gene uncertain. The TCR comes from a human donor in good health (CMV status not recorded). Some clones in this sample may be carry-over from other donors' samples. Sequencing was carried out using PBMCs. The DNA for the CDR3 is TGTGCCAGCAGCTTGACAACTCAAGCTTTCTTT. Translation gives CASSLTTQAFF. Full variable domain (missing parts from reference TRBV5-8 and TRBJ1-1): EAGVTQSPTHLIKTRGQQATLRCSPISGHTSVYWYQQALGLGLQFLLWYDEGEERNRGNFPPRFSGRQFPNYSSELNVNALELEDSALYLCASSLTTQAFFGQGTRLTVV.